A single sample gave rise to the 32 T cell receptor beta chains below, sequenced in a study of long-term antiretroviral therapy in people with HIV. The authors ran the immunoSEQ assay, v3.0, at survey level. Sequencing used immunoSEQ multiplex PCR; TCRdb keeps in-frame clones, though not all of them. The sample shows 25,000 to 30,000 clones, 80% to 85% of them seen only once. Source: unsorted PBMCs, taken 0.4 years after starting antiretroviral therapy. These receptor sequences come from a man between 18 and 29 years old with HIV.

This rearrangement joins TRBV28 to TRBJ2-1; 7 bases match TRBD2. This CDR3 contains 15 residues. From germline, CDR1 is MDHEN and CDR2 SYDVKM. Trimming took 3 bases from V and 7 from J; bases not matched to a gene: 9. The CDR3 coding sequence is TGTGCCAGCAGTTTCCCGGGCCCCGGGAGGAATGAGCAGTTCTTC. It specifies CASSFPGPGRNEQFF. The whole variable domain, remainder taken from reference TRBV28 and TRBJ2-1, is DVKVTQSSRYLVKRTGEKVFLECVQDMDHENMFWYRQDPGLGLRLIYFSYDVKMKEKGDIPEGYSVSREKKERFSLILESASTNQTSMYLCASSFPGPGRNEQFFGPGTRLTVL.

The chain has TRBV6-5 and TRBJ1-5, with D uncertain. V gave up 6 bases and J gave up 7 bases, with 10 bases separating them. CDR1 is MNHEY, CDR2 SVGAGI, per germline. This CDR3 has 12 residues. The CDR3, as DNA: TGTGCCAGCAGGACGGCGGGCCAGCCCCAGCATTTT. As protein: CASRTAGQPQHF.

The chain combines TRBV27 with TRBJ2-7; no firm D call. CDR3 length equals 14 residues. V dropped 0 bases and J dropped 6 bases, with 12 bases sitting between them. Germline loops: CDR1 MNHEY, CDR2 SMNVEV (reference sequence). The CDR3: CASSLSNSGGEQYF. The CDR3 coding sequence is TGTGCCAGCAGTTTATCGAACTCTGGTGGCGAGCAGTACTTC.

The chain joins TRBV9 to TRBJ1-2; no reliable D call. The CDR3 is made up of 15 amino acids. V dropped 0 bases and J dropped 2 bases, with 11 bases sitting between them. The germline CDR1 and CDR2 sequences are SGDLS and YYNGEE. DNA of the CDR3: TGTGCCAGCAGCGTAGATGGTTTCCCGAACTATGGCTACACCTTC. Translating gives CASSVDGFPNYGYTF.

The CDR3 DNA follows: TGTGCCAGCAGTCCCTACAGGGGGGCTGGAAACACCATATATTTT. As protein: CASSPYRGAGNTIYF. V and J are TRBV27 and TRBJ1-3; 8 bases line up with TRBD1. The CDR3 loop spans 15 amino acids. Losses at the gene ends were 5 bases for V and 2 bases for J; bases not matched to a gene: 5. The germline V gene has CDR1 MNHEY and CDR2 SMNVEV (reference sequence).

V gene TRBV15 combines with J gene TRBJ2-7; 7 bases match TRBD1. The CDR3 is made up of 13 amino acids. Germline V gene data show CDR1 as LNHNV and CDR2 as YYDKDF (reference sequence). V shed 5 bases, J shed 4 bases, and the junction held 5 bases outside the gene matches. Here the CDR3 reads CATSGGQLYEQYF. CDR3 nucleotide sequence: TGTGCCACCAGCGGGGGACAGCTATACGAGCAGTACTTC. Full variable domain (remainder filled in from reference TRBV15 and TRBJ2-7): DAMVIQNPRYQVTQFGKPVTLSCSQTLNHNVMYWYQQKSSQAPKLLFHYYDKDFNNEADTPDNFQSRRPNTSFCFLDIRSPGLGDTAMYLCATSGGQLYEQYFGPGTRLTVT.

The V gene is TRBV5-1, the J gene TRBJ2-1; D is possibly TRBD1 (5 bases). The germline V gene encodes CDR1 SGHRS and CDR2 YFSETQ. V lost 4 bases, J lost 0 bases, and 14 bases lay in between. The CDR3 has 16 amino acids. CDR3 sequence: CASSPSRASSYNEQFF. The DNA for the CDR3 is TGCGCCAGCAGCCCCTCCAGGGCAAGCTCCTACAATGAGCAGTTCTTC.

The chain recombines TRBV7-9 with TRBJ1-1, with a tentative D call TRBD1 (6 bases). Germline lookup yields CDR1 SEHNR and CDR2 FQNEAQ (reference sequence). Trimming pared 1 base from V and 7 bases from J, leaving 7 bases between. The CDR3 has 12 residues. The CDR3 region is CASSLGRGEAFF. CDR3 DNA: TGTGCCAGCAGCTTAGGCAGGGGTGAAGCTTTCTTT. Using reference TRBV7-9 and TRBJ1-1 for the parts outside the CDR3, the full variable domain is DTGVSQNPRHKITKRGQNVTFRCDPISEHNRLYWYRQTLGQGPEFLTYFQNEAQLEKSRLLSDRFSAERPKGSFSTLEIQRTEQGDSAMYLCASSLGRGEAFFGQGTRLTVV.

This chain connects TRBV4-1 to TRBJ1-6, with no clear D. This CDR3 has 15 residues. The V gene's germline CDR1 is MGHRA and CDR2 YSYEKL. V was cut by 0 bases and J by 11 bases, with 14 bases left in between. CDR3 residues: CASSQDPLGGPPLHF. The CDR3, as DNA: TGCGCCAGCAGCCAAGATCCTCTAGGTGGTCCACCCCTCCACTTT.

The chain recombines TRBV7-9 with TRBJ1-1; D gene ambiguous. V lost 4 bases to trimming and J lost 2 bases, with 17 bases between them. Germline CDR1 is SEHNR and CDR2 is FQNEAQ (reference sequence). The CDR3 loop spans 16 amino acids. The CDR3 nucleotides are TGTGCCAGCAGCTCCTCCGACGGCCCGGGTAACACTGAAGCTTTCTTT. Translating gives CASSSSDGPGNTEAFF. The full variable domain, rest sourced from reference TRBV7-9 and TRBJ1-1, is DTGVSQNPRHKITKRGQNVTFRCDPISEHNRLYWYRQTLGQGPEFLTYFQNEAQLEKSRLLSDRFSAERPKGSFSTLEIQRTEQGDSAMYLCASSSSDGPGNTEAFFGQGTRLTVV.

The V call is TRBV11-3, the J call TRBJ2-7; D gene uncertain. The CDR3 is made up of 13 amino acids. The V gene's germline CDR1 is SGHNT and CDR2 YENEEA. Deletions cut 1 base from V and 3 bases from J, with 7 bases between. The CDR3 DNA sequence: TGTGCCAGCAGCTTAGGGGTCAGCTACGAGCAGTACTTC. It translates to CASSLGVSYEQYF.

The chain links TRBV9 to TRBJ1-5, with 7 bases identical to TRBD1. V gave up 4 bases and J gave up 4 bases; unmatched junction bases: 5. The CDR3 covers 14 residues. CDR1 SGDLS and CDR2 YYNGEE come from the germline V gene. The CDR3 here is CASSPAGGNQPQHF. CDR3 DNA: TGTGCCAGCAGCCCCGCAGGGGGGAATCAGCCCCAGCATTTT. The complete variable domain, with remaining parts taken from reference TRBV9 and TRBJ1-5, reads DSGVTQTPKHLITATGQRVTLRCSPRSGDLSVYWYQQSLDQGLQFLIQYYNGEERAKGNILERFSAQQFPDLHSELNLSSLELGDSALYFCASSPAGGNQPQHFGDGTRLSIL.

The chain is built from TRBV9 and TRBJ1-4; D remains unclear. The germline V gene encodes CDR1 SGDLS and CDR2 YYNGEE. CDR3 length: 15 residues. V lost 0 bases and J lost 0, with 6 bases in between. Here the CDR3 DNA reads TGTGCCAGCAGCGTAGGGGAGTCAACTAATGAAAAACTGTTTTTT. This translates into CASSVGESTNEKLFF.

This clone has a handful of counts. This chain links TRBV28 with TRBJ1-1, with D perhaps matching TRBD1 (5 bases). In germline, CDR1 is MDHEN, CDR2 SYDVKM. Trimming stripped 6 bases from V and 0 bases from J, with 11 bases between. The CDR3 consists of 14 residues. This CDR3 reads CASSWGRLNTEAFF. In nucleotides, the CDR3 is TGTGCCAGCAGCTGGGGACGGCTGAACACTGAAGCTTTCTTT.

This chain connects TRBV23-1 to TRBJ1-6, with 9 bases that match TRBD1. TRBV23-1 falls under the ORF class, with uncertain function. Trimming cost V 7 bases and J 6 bases; bases outside gene matches: 7. The CDR3 sequence is 15 residues long. Here the CDR3 reads CASTQGQGRNSPLHF. The DNA of the CDR3 is TGCGCCAGCACCCAGGGACAGGGCCGTAATTCACCCCTCCACTTT.

V gene TRBV27 combines with J gene TRBJ2-1; 7 positions match TRBD2. The junction had 7 bases not matched to a gene; V was cut back by 8 bases and J by 0 bases. The CDR3 spans 15 residues. Looked up from germline, CDR1 is MNHEY and CDR2 is SMNVEV (reference sequence). Here the CDR3 reads CASLLANSSYNEQFF. CDR3 coding DNA: TGTGCCAGCCTACTAGCGAACAGCTCCTACAATGAGCAGTTCTTC.

V usage is TRBV11-2 and J usage is TRBJ2-3; D might be TRBD2 (5 bases). CDR3 length: 16 amino acids. Germline values: CDR1 SGHAT, CDR2 FQNNGV. The V and J ends lost 5 bases and 3 bases respectively, with 18 bases between them. CDR3 DNA: TGTGCCAGCAGCCTCACCCTGGAGGCAACGACAGATACGCAGTATTTT. Its translation is CASSLTLEATTDTQYF.

The rearrangement uses TRBV9 and TRBJ2-7; D not certain. V shed 0 bases and J shed 3 bases, with 7 bases lying between them. This CDR3 spans 13 amino acids. CDR1 and CDR2 from the germline V gene are SGDLS and YYNGEE. The CDR3 nucleotides are TGTGCCAGCAGCGTAGGGAATGACTACGAGCAGTACTTC. The encoded protein is CASSVGNDYEQYF. Complete variable domain (other parts from reference TRBV9 and TRBJ2-7): DSGVTQTPKHLITATGQRVTLRCSPRSGDLSVYWYQQSLDQGLQFLIQYYNGEERAKGNILERFSAQQFPDLHSELNLSSLELGDSALYFCASSVGNDYEQYFGPGTRLTVT.

The rearrangement uses TRBV4-3 and TRBJ2-7; the D gene is possibly TRBD2 (5 bases). The CDR3 has 15 amino acids. Per germline, CDR1 LGHNA and CDR2 YSLEER. The V end was cut by 1 base, the J end by 3 bases, with 13 bases between. CDR3 loop: CASSQGAGGGYEQYF. CDR3 DNA: TGCGCCAGCAGCCAAGGTGCCGGTGGAGGCTACGAGCAGTACTTC.

The chain has TRBV5-6 and TRBJ2-7, with D possibly TRBD2 on 5 matching bases. The germline CDR1 and CDR2 sequences are SGHDT and YYEEEE. CDR3 length equals 15 residues. The V end was cut by 0 bases, the J end by 0 bases, with 10 bases between. The CDR3 region is CASSLGSASSYEQYF. The CDR3 DNA follows: TGTGCCAGCAGCTTGGGTAGCGCGAGCTCCTACGAGCAGTACTTC. Full variable domain (missing parts from reference TRBV5-6 and TRBJ2-7): DAGVTQSPTHLIKTRGQQVTLRCSPKSGHDTVSWYQQALGQGPQFIFQYYEEEERQRGNFPDRFSGHQFPNYSSELNVNALLLGDSALYLCASSLGSASSYEQYFGPGTRLTVT.

The gene calls are TRBV7-7 and TRBJ2-7, with 12 bases identical to TRBD2. The CDR3 covers 17 residues. V shed 5 bases, J shed 2 bases, and the junction held 10 bases outside the gene matches. The germline gives CDR1 SSHAT, CDR2 FNYEAQ (reference sequence). In DNA form, the CDR3 reads TGTGCCAGCAGCCCAGATCCCTGGACTAGCGGGGCCTACGAGCAGTACTTC. Protein product: CASSPDPWTSGAYEQYF.

This chain uses TRBV4-3 with TRBJ1-2; possibly TRBD1 for D (5 bases). The length of the CDR3 is 14 residues. The V gene's germline CDR1 is LGHNA and CDR2 YSLEER. Trimming cost V 3 bases and J 6 bases, with 14 bases left between them. The CDR3, as DNA: TGCGCCAGCAGCCAGAAGGGGTGGGGGGATGGCTACACCTTC. Its translation: CASSQKGWGDGYTF.

The CDR3: CASTGTLNTEAFF. CDR3 nucleotides: TGTGCCAGTACAGGGACACTGAACACTGAAGCTTTCTTT. The J gene is TRBJ1-1, the V gene TRBV6-1; D perhaps matches TRBD1 (6 bases). Germline CDR1 reads MNHNS; CDR2 reads SASEGT. Trimming took 9 bases from V and 0 from J, leaving 11 bases between them. The CDR3 has 13 amino acids.

The V and J genes are TRBV27 and TRBJ1-2, with D possibly matching TRBD1 (6 bases). V was clipped by 7 bases and J by 2 bases, with 14 bases between them. The CDR3 extends over 14 amino acids. The germline V gene encodes CDR1 MNHEY and CDR2 SMNVEV (reference sequence). The CDR3 DNA reads TGTGCCAGCAATTCCGGGGGGGCCAACTATGGCTACACCTTC. Translating it yields CASNSGGANYGYTF.

The chain carries TRBV27 and TRBJ1-2; D perhaps matches TRBD1 (5 bases). Germline V CDR1 and CDR2: MNHEY, SMNVEV (reference sequence). This CDR3 contains 17 residues. Trimming removed 5 bases from V and 5 bases from J, with 24 bases in between. CDR3 DNA: TGTGCCAGCAGTAGCCTTACTTCAGGTCCGGAGGGGTATGGCTACACCTTC. Protein: CASSSLTSGPEGYGYTF.

The gene calls are TRBV7-9 and TRBJ2-7, with TRBD1 identical over 9 bases. The junction had 8 bases not matched to a gene; V was cut back by 5 bases and J by 3 bases. There are 15 residues in the CDR3. Germline lookup yields CDR1 SEHNR and CDR2 FQNEAQ (reference sequence). CDR3 amino acids: CASSPDRGSLYEQYF. Written as DNA, the CDR3 is TGTGCCAGCAGCCCCGACAGGGGGAGCCTCTACGAGCAGTACTTC.

This chain links TRBV19 with TRBJ1-1; the D is unclear. CDR3 length: 13 residues. Germline lookup yields CDR1 LNHDA and CDR2 SQIVND (reference sequence). Trimming stripped 1 base from V and 4 bases from J, with 7 bases between. This CDR3 reads CASSIGAATEAFF. The CDR3 DNA follows: TGTGCCAGTAGTATAGGAGCAGCCACTGAAGCTTTCTTT. Together with reference TRBV19 and TRBJ1-1, the CDR3 gives the full variable domain: DGGITQSPKYLFRKEGQNVTLSCEQNLNHDAMYWYRQDPGQGLRLIYYSQIVNDFQKGDIAEGYSVSREKKESFPLTVTSAQKNPTAFYLCASSIGAATEAFFGQGTRLTVV.

This chain links TRBV9 with TRBJ1-1, with D unresolved. The V and J ends lost 0 bases and 4 bases respectively, with 7 bases between them. This CDR3 spans 13 amino acids. Germline CDR1 is SGDLS and CDR2 is YYNGEE. The CDR3 sequence: CASSVDRSTEAFF. CDR3 sequence (DNA): TGTGCCAGCAGCGTAGATCGGAGCACTGAAGCTTTCTTT.

In DNA, the CDR3 is TGCAGCGTTGCCGGGACTGTGAACACTGAAGCTTTCTTT. It encodes CSVAGTVNTEAFF. The genes are TRBV29-1 and TRBJ1-1; perhaps TRBD1 as D (5 bases). Trimming stripped 4 bases from V and 0 bases from J, with 9 bases between. The CDR3 has 13 residues. CDR1 is SQVTM and CDR2 is ANQGSEA in the germline V gene.

The chain employs TRBV9 and TRBJ1-1; D is uncertain. Germline CDR1 and CDR2: SGDLS and YYNGEE. V was cut by 0 bases and J by 2 bases, with 11 bases left in between. The CDR3 covers 15 residues. The CDR3 DNA sequence: TGTGCCAGCAGCGTAGCGGGCGGGGTAAACACTGAAGCTTTCTTT. This gives the protein CASSVAGGVNTEAFF.

The genes are TRBV28 and TRBJ2-2; D unresolved. V shed 4 bases and J shed 5 bases, with 11 bases lying between them. The germline V gene has CDR1 MDHEN and CDR2 SYDVKM. The CDR3 covers 14 residues. The CDR3 DNA is TGTGCCAGCAGTTACAACCCTGGGACCGGGGAGCTGTTTTTT. This gives the protein CASSYNPGTGELFF.

V and J are TRBV7-9 and TRBJ2-1; D possibly matches TRBD1 or TRBD2 (5 bases each). Trimming removed 2 bases from V and 8 bases from J, with 13 bases in between. This CDR3 contains 14 residues. Per the germline V gene, CDR1 is SEHNR and CDR2 is FQNEAQ (reference sequence). CDR3 region: CASSLSERGDEQFF. The DNA of the CDR3 is TGTGCCAGCAGCTTAAGCGAGAGAGGGGATGAGCAGTTCTTC.